This T cell receptor (beta chain) was captured in a study of blood T cell repertoires in COVID-19. Study as a whole: Samples taken during acute and convalescent COVID-19 were collected in the United States, Italy and Spain. In each case, the material was cDNA or gDNA derived from T cells, B-cell-depleted T cells, or PBMCs.

This clone was picked up one time. The CDR3 loop spans 15 amino acids. Deletions cut 5 bases from V and 7 bases from J, with 20 bases between. Germline V gene sequence: CDR1 LNHDA, CDR2 SQIVND (reference sequence). How the authors handled the data: Using reference gene primer amplification, nucleated cell counts were estimated. Assay used: immunoSEQ multiplex PCR; TCRdb lists only in-frame clones, some missing. The V and J calls and the clone size are those of that table, but D and trimming were determined from the DNA. The data contain about 78,000 clones, 90% of them singletons. Material: peripheral blood. The V call is TRBV19, the J call TRBJ1-1; D not resolved. This TCR was recovered from a woman aged 80 or over with active or convalescent COVID-19. The CDR3 DNA reads as TGTGCCAGTAGTCCTTTGAGAGTGGCAGGATATGAAGCTTTCTTT. It specifies CASSPLRVAGYEAFF.